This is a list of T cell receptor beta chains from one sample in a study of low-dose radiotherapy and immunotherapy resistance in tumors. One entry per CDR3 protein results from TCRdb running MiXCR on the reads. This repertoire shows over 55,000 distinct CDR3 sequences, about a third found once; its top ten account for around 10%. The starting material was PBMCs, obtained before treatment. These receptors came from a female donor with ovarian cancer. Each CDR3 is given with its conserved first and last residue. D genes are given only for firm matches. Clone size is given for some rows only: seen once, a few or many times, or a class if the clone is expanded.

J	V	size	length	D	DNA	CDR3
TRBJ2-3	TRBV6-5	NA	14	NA	TGTGCCAGCGGGACTCCCTTGACGGCAGATACGCAGTATTTT	CASGTPLTADTQYF
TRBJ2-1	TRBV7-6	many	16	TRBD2	TGTGCCAGCAGCCCGGGTTCGGGACTAGCCTACAATGAGCAGTTCTTC	CASSPGSGLAYNEQFF
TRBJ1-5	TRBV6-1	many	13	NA	TGTGCCAGCAGTGAATTGGGCAATCAGCCCCAGCATTTT	CASSELGNQPQHF
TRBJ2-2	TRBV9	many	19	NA	TGTGCCAGCAGCTCCCGACGTGCCTCGGAGTGGGCCGGGACCGGGGAGCTGTTTTTT	CASSSRRASEWAGTGELFF
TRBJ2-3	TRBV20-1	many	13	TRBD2	TGCAGTGCCCCGGGGGGTGGAACAGATACGCAGTATTTT	CSAPGGGTDTQYF
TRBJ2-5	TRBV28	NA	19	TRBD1	TGTGCCAGCAGTCCCCGGGACAGGCTTAATCTGGGGTACCAAGAGACCCAGTACTTC	CASSPRDRLNLGYQETQYF
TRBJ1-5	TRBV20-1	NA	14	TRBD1	TGCAGTGCTACTGGGACAGGGGTCAATCAGCCCCAGCATTTT	CSATGTGVNQPQHF
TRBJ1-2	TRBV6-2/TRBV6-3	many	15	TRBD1	TGTGCCAGCAGTGAAAGACCGACAGGGTACTATGGCTACACCTTC	CASSERPTGYYGYTF
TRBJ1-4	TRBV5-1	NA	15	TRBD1	TGCGCCAGCAGCCCGACAGGGAAATATAATGAAAAACTGTTTTTT	CASSPTGKYNEKLFF
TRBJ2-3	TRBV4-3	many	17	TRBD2	TGCGCCAGCAGCCAAGCCCTACTAGCGGGAGGTCCAGATACGCAGTATTTT	CASSQALLAGGPDTQYF
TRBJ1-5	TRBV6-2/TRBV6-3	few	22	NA	TGTGCCAGCAGCTTAACCCGGACCGGAAGGACTGGTTCTCCCTATAGCAATCAGCCCCAGCATTTT	CASSLTRTGRTGSPYSNQPQHF
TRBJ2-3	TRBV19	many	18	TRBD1	TGTGCCAGTAGTACCGGGCGGCGGACAGGGCGGGGCGCAGATACGCAGTATTTT	CASSTGRRTGRGADTQYF
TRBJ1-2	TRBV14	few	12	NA	TGTGCCAGCAGCCATTATCCCTATGGCTACACCTTC	CASSHYPYGYTF
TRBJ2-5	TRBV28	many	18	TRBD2	TGTGCCAGCAGCTCACCCGGGACTAGCGGGGGCTTCGGGGAGACCCAGTACTTC	CASSSPGTSGGFGETQYF
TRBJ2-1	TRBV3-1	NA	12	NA	TGTGCCAGCAGCCAAGGGGAGCGAGGGGAGTTCTTC	CASSQGERGEFF
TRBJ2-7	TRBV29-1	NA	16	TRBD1	TGCAGCGTTGAAGATCCCACGGGACAGCTCTCCTACGAGCAGTACTTC	CSVEDPTGQLSYEQYF
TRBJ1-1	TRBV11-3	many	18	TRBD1	TGTGCCAGCAGCTTAGATTCGCGGTGGACAGGGCTGAACACTGAAGCTTTCTTT	CASSLDSRWTGLNTEAFF
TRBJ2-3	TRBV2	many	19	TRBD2	TGTGCCAGCAGTGAAATTCGGCTAGCGGGGGGGCTCGGCGCAGATACGCAGTATTTT	CASSEIRLAGGLGADTQYF
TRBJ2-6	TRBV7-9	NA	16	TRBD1	TGTGCCAGCAGCCCCGGACAGGGTTCGGGGGCCAACGTCCTGACTTTC	CASSPGQGSGANVLTF
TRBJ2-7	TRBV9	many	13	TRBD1	TGTGCCAGCAGCGCGGGACAGGGGAACGAGCAGTACTTC	CASSAGQGNEQYF
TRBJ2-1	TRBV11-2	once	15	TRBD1	TGTGCCAGCAGCAACCGACAGGGGCAGGGCAATGAGCAGTTCTTC	CASSNRQGQGNEQFF
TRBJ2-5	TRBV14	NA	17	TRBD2	TGTGCCAGCAGCGCGAGGACTAGCGGGAGTCTCCAAGAGACCCAGTACTTC	CASSARTSGSLQETQYF
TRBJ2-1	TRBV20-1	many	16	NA	TGCAGTGCTAGAGATCCAGCGGGTCTGATGTACAATGAGCAGTTCTTC	CSARDPAGLMYNEQFF
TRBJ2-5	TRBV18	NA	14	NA	TGTGCCAGCTCACCACCGCCAGCACAAGAGACCCAGTACTTC	CASSPPPAQETQYF
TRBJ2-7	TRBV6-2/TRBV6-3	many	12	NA	TGTGCCAGCAGCCTACAGGGTTACGAGCAGTACTTC	CASSLQGYEQYF
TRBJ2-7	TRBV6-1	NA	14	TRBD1	TGTGCCAGCAGTCACCGGGACAGAGGCTACGAGCAGTACTTC	CASSHRDRGYEQYF
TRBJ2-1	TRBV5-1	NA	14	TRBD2	TGCGCCAGCAGCGCGACTAGCGGGGTCAATGAGCAGTTCTTC	CASSATSGVNEQFF
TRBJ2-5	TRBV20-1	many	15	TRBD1	TGCAGTGCTACTGACCCCAGGGGGTTTCAAGAGACCCAGTACTTC	CSATDPRGFQETQYF
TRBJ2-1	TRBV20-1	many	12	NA	TGCAGTGCTAGTTTACTGCAGCTTGAGCAGTTCTTC	CSASLLQLEQFF
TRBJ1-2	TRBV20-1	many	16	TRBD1	TGCAGTGCTAGAGATTGGCCGGGACAGGAGGATGGCGGCTACACCTTC	CSARDWPGQEDGGYTF
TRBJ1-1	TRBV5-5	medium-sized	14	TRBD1	TGTGCCAGCAGCCGCGACAGGGGGCTGCTGGAAGCTTTCTTT	CASSRDRGLLEAFF
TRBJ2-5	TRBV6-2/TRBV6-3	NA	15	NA	TGTGCCAGCAGTTACTGGCCGCGAATTCAAGAGACCCAGTACTTC	CASSYWPRIQETQYF
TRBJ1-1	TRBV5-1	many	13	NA	TGCGCCAGCAGCGCCACAGGGATACCTGAAGCTTTCTTT	CASSATGIPEAFF
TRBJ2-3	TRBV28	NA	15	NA	TGTGCCAGCAGTTCCCCGTCATCCGGGCTAGATACGCAGTATTTT	CASSSPSSGLDTQYF
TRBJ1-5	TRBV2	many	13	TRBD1	TGTGCCAGCAGACAGGACAGGGCGCAGCCCCAGCATTTT	CASRQDRAQPQHF
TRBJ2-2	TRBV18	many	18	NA	TGTGCCAGCTCACACTCACGCCGACAGGGACTTGGCACCGGGGAGCTGTTTTTT	CASSHSRRQGLGTGELFF
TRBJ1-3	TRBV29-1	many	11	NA	TGCAGCGTGAGTGGCCGCCACACCATATATTTT	CSVSGRHTIYF
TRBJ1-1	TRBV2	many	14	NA	TGTGCCAGCAGCAAGACACACCAGGACACTGAAGCTTTCTTT	CASSKTHQDTEAFF
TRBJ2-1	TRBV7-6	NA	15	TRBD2	TGTGCCAGCAGCTTAGCGGGAGGGCCGAAGGATGAGCAGTTCTTC	CASSLAGGPKDEQFF
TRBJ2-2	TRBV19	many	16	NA	TGTGCCAGTAGTAGTTTGGGGGGCCTGAACACCGGGGAGCTGTTTTTT	CASSSLGGLNTGELFF
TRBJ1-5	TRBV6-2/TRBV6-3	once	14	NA	TGTGCCAGCAGTAACCGCGGGGATGATCAGCCCCAGCATTTT	CASSNRGDDQPQHF
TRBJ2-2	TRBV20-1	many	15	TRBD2	TGCAGTGTTCTTCGAGCTAGCGGGAGGTCCGGGGAGCTGTTTTTT	CSVLRASGRSGELFF
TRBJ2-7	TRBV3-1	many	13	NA	TGTGCCAGCAGCCAAGGAGGGGTTTCCGAGCAGTACTTC	CASSQGGVSEQYF
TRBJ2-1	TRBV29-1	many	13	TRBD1	TGCAGCGTTGGGGGACAGGGCTACAATGAGCAGTTCTTC	CSVGGQGYNEQFF
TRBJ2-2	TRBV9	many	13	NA	TGTGCCAGCAGCCCGACAGCCCCCGGGGAGCTGTTTTTT	CASSPTAPGELFF
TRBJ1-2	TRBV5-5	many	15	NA	TGTGCCAGCAGCTTGGTCGCAGGTCCTAACTATGGCTACACCTTC	CASSLVAGPNYGYTF
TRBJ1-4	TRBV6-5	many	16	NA	TGTGCCAGCGGGCGTCGGGCACAGGCAACTAATGAAAAACTGTTTTTT	CASGRRAQATNEKLFF
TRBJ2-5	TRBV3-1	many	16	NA	TGTGCCAGCAGCCAAGCTATTGACTCGCGCCAAGAGACCCAGTACTTC	CASSQAIDSRQETQYF
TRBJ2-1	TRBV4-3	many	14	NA	TGCGCCAGCAGCCAACCTACCCTGGCGAATGAGCAGTTCTTC	CASSQPTLANEQFF
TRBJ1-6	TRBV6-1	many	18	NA	TGTGCCAGCAGTGAAGCGCTTATTGGGCGCCTGCTCGAGTCACCCCTCCACTTT	CASSEALIGRLLESPLHF
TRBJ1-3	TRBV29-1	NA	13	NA	TGCAGCGTTGATTTAAGGACCGGAAACACCATATATTTT	CSVDLRTGNTIYF
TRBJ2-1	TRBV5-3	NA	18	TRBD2	TGTGCCAGCAGCCCTCCGGCGGGCAGCGGGGGGTCTGGCTATGAGCAGTTCTTC	CASSPPAGSGGSGYEQFF
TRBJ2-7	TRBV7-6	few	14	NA	TGTGCCAGCAGCTTAGCGCCGAGCTCCTACGAGCAGTACTTC	CASSLAPSSYEQYF
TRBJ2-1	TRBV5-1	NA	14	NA	TGCGCCAGCAGCTTGGCGGCGGGCCTCAATGAGCAGTTCTTC	CASSLAAGLNEQFF
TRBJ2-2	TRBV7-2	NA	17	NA	TGTGCCAGCAGCTTAGCCCCTTTTCTATCGAACACCGGGGAGCTGTTTTTT	CASSLAPFLSNTGELFF
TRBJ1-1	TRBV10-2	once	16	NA	TGCGCCAGCAGTCGATCCGGGACACTTATGAACACTGAAGCTTTCTTT	CASSRSGTLMNTEAFF
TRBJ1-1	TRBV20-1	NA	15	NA	TGCAGTACACGAATGGGGGGGTCCCTTCACACTGAAGCTTTCTTT	CSTRMGGSLHTEAFF
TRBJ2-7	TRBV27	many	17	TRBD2	TGTGCCAGCAGTTTACGAACAACTAGCGGACTCTCCTACGAGCAGTACTTC	CASSLRTTSGLSYEQYF
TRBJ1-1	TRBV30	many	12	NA	TGTGCCTGGACATTGCTAAGGACTGAAGCTTTCTTT	CAWTLLRTEAFF